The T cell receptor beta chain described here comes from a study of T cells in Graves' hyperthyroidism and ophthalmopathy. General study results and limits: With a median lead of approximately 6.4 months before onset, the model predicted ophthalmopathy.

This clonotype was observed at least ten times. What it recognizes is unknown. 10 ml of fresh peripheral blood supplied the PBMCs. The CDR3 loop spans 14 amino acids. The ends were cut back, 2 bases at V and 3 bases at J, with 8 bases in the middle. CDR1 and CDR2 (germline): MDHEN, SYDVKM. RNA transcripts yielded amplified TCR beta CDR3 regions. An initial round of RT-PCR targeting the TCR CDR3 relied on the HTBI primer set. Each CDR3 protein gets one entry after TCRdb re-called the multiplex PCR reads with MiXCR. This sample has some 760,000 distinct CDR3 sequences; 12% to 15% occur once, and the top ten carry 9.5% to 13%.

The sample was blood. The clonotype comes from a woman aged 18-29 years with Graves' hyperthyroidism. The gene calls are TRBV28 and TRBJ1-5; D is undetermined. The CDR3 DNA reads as TGTGCCAGCAGTTTACCCCAAAACAATCAGCCCCAGCATTTT. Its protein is CASSLPQNNQPQHF.